Many counts were recorded for the clone carrying this T cell receptor (beta chain). This CDR3 has 14 residues. Between the trimmed V and J ends, which lost 5 bases and 5 bases, there was a span of 16 bases. Germline CDR1 is SGHVS and CDR2 is FQNEAQ. These data originate in a study of blood T cell repertoires in COVID-19. About the study: T cells, B-cell-depleted T cells, or PBMCs provided the cDNA or gDNA that served as material.

Produced via immunoSEQ multiplex PCR; TCRdb's table is partial and in-frame only. The sample consists of around 160,000 clones, 75% to 85% of them appearing once. Sequences were obtained from peripheral blood. The clonotype originates from a human donor with acute or convalescent COVID-19. The donor label of this sample is uncertain. The chain is built from TRBV7-8 and TRBJ2-7; D is possibly TRBD1 (5 bases). The CDR3 region has the DNA TGTGCCAGCAGCCCTCGCCAGGGTGTCGACGAGCAGTACTTC. This translates into CASSPRQGVDEQYF.